This T cell receptor (beta chain) was documented in a study of lymphopenia after photon versus proton radiotherapy (dated by TCRdb to about 2019). With respect to the entire study: The study compared the immunological effects of photon versus proton radiation therapy in patients with gastrointestinal tumors who developed high-grade lymphopenia. The cohort included 20 patients with gastrointestinal tumors who developed lymphopenia after receiving either photon or proton therapy. The study aimed to characterize how the two radiation modalities differ in their impact on the immune system.

Broader findings and caveats from the paper: After the lymphocyte count nadir, repertoires from photon-treated patients showed oligoclonal expansion, particularly of CD8+ Temra cells, and this expansion drove the decline in diversity. Proton-treated patients stayed relatively stable during treatment, while photon-treated patients lost naive T cells and TCR diversity and gained effector/memory populations. Across the cohort, among patients who died, a greater drop in TCR diversity after the nadir was inversely correlated with overall survival time. The authors looked at the survival association only in patients who died, and they framed better survival with proton therapy as a possibility rather than a demonstrated result.

The library was built by means of the immunoSEQ multiplex PCR assay. T cell repertoires were profiled with deep sequencing of rearranged TCR beta loci together with multiparametric flow cytometry. The table was pulled from immuneACCESS by TCRdb, which kept in-frame rearrangements only. Such tables lose some clones; where checked, under half of the loss comes from unresolved V genes, and the rest has no known cause. The sample table records 60,000 or so clones; around 87% of these occur just once. Together, the top ten hold approximately 2% of the sample. This clone was seen a handful of times. Its antigen is not yet known. No much larger clone exists at a distance of one base, and base qualities are not known. Trimming accounts for 3 bases at V and 8 bases at J, while the number of junction bases matched to no gene is 3. The CDR1 and CDR2 encoded by the germline V gene are ENHRY and SYGVKD. CDR3 length: 14 amino acids, cysteine to phenylalanine. The sequence is cut down to CDR3 DNA, 42 bases in frame from base 1.

Recombination joined TRBV10-3 with TRBJ2-1; TRBD2 matches 11 bases in the middle. This clonotype was sampled from a man aged 40-50 years with gastric cancer. Sample: peripheral blood, taken from a patient treated with photon-based radiotherapy. Here is the DNA: TGTGCCATCAGTGATCGTAGCGGGGGGGATGAGCAGTTCTTC. Translated, it reads CAISDRSGGDEQFF.